A selection of T cell receptor beta chains follows, all from one sample in a study of blood T cell repertoires in COVID-19. Measured with immunoSEQ multiplex PCR; TCRdb has only the in-frame clones, and not every one. This table holds about 260,000 clones, roughly 88% found once. The sequencing sample was made of peripheral blood. The receptors were gathered from a woman between 70 and 85 years old with COVID-19, enrolled during active disease. The CDR3 runs from the conserved cysteine through the conserved F or W. A D gene is named only where the DNA matches it firmly. Not all rows give a size; the values are once, few, many and, for expanded clones, a class.

>TRBJ2-3|TRBD2|TRBV14|once
TGTGCCAGCAGCCTCTTAGCGGGAAGCGCAGATACGCAGTATTTT
CASSLLAGSADTQYF
>TRBJ2-1|TRBD1|TRBV6-4|-
TGTGCCAGCAGTCGATCCGGGACAGGGTACTATGAGCAGTTCTTC
CASSRSGTGYYEQFF
>TRBJ1-3|-|TRBV28|-
TGTGCCAGCAGTCCCGGACAAAGCTCTGGAAACACCATATATTTT
CASSPGQSSGNTIYF
>TRBJ2-1|-|TRBV30|-
TGTGCCTGGACCCACCGGGGAAGAGAGTTCTTC
CAWTHRGREFF
>TRBJ2-1|-|TRBV28|-
TGTGCCAGCAGCCGACTAGGGACTGAGCAGTTCTTC
CASSRLGTEQFF
>TRBJ1-2|TRBD1|TRBV4-2|-
TGTGCCAGCAGCCAAGATTTGGGACAGGAATCTAGTGGCTACACCTTC
CASSQDLGQESSGYTF
>TRBJ1-3|-|TRBV6-1|-
TGTGCCAGCAGTGACGGCTCTGGAAACACCATATATTTT
CASSDGSGNTIYF
>TRBJ1-1|-|TRBV9|-
TGTGCCAGCAGCCCGAGACGGGAAGGCACTGAAGCTTTCTTT
CASSPRREGTEAFF
>TRBJ2-2|TRBD1|TRBV4-1|-
TGCGCCAGCAGCCAACCCCGGGACAGTCTCACCGGGGAGCTGTTTTTT
CASSQPRDSLTGELFF
>TRBJ1-4|-|TRBV5-1|-
TGCGCCAGCAGCTTGGGTGGCAGAACTAATGAAAAACTGTTTTTT
CASSLGGRTNEKLFF
>TRBJ1-2|-|TRBV10-3|once
TGTGCCATCAGTGAGACGGAAAACAGATACTATGGCTACACCTTC
CAISETENRYYGYTF
>TRBJ2-3|-|TRBV5-1|-
TGCGCCAGCAATCCAGGATCTAGCACAGATACGCAGTATTTT
CASNPGSSTDTQYF
>TRBJ2-3|-|TRBV5-7|-
TGTGCCAGCAGCCTAAAACGTATCCCAGATACGCAGTATTTT
CASSLKRIPDTQYF
>TRBJ2-7|-|TRBV11-3|-
TGTGCCAGCAGCCGGACATCTACTCCCGAGCAGTACTTC
CASSRTSTPEQYF
>TRBJ2-7|TRBD2|TRBV2|few
TGTGCCAGCTGGTACGGGGGGACTAGCGGGAGAGGCGTACGTGGGCAGGCCTACGAGCAGTACTTC
CASWYGGTSGRGVRGQAYEQYF
>TRBJ2-7|-|TRBV5-3|few
TGTGCCAGAAGCTGGGAGGAAGGGGCCTACGAGCAGTACTTC
CARSWEEGAYEQYF
>TRBJ2-3|-|TRBV10-3|-
TGTGCCATCGACAGCGGGGATACGCAGTATTTT
CAIDSGDTQYF
>TRBJ1-4|-|TRBV4-1|-
TGCGCCAGCAGCCAGGGTTTCCAGGATGAAAAACTGTTTTTT
CASSQGFQDEKLFF
>TRBJ1-1|TRBD1|TRBV11-2|-
TGTGCCAGCAGCTCGGGACAGATAACTGAAGCTTTCTTT
CASSSGQITEAFF
>TRBJ2-5|TRBD1|TRBV27|-
TGTGCCAGCAGTCGGGACAGACAAGAGACCCAGTACTTC
CASSRDRQETQYF
>TRBJ1-1|TRBD1|TRBV7-9|-
TGTGCCAGCAGCTTAACAGGGGCGCTTGGCACTGAAGCTTTCTTT
CASSLTGALGTEAFF
>TRBJ2-4|-|TRBV5-6|-
TGTGCCAGCAACCAGGGCGTTGGCAAAAACATTCAGTACTTC
CASNQGVGKNIQYF
>TRBJ1-2|-|TRBV7-2|-
TGTGCCAGCAGCTTAGGAGGGGGCTATGGCTACACCTTC
CASSLGGGYGYTF
>TRBJ1-1|TRBD1|TRBV9|-
TGTGCCAGCAGCGCGACGGGACAGGGGAACACTGAAGCTTTCTTT
CASSATGQGNTEAFF
>TRBJ2-1|-|TRBV24-1|-
TGTGCCACCAGTGACACGACAGGTAGCTCCTACAATGAGCAGTTCTTC
CATSDTTGSSYNEQFF
>TRBJ2-7|TRBD2|TRBV3-1/TRBV3-2|-
TGTGCCAGCAGCCAAGAGACTAGCGGGAGCTACGAGCAGTACTTC
CASSQETSGSYEQYF
>TRBJ2-5|TRBD1|TRBV2|-
TGTGCCAGCAGTGGGGGGACAGGGGACTTGGAGACCCAGTACTTC
CASSGGTGDLETQYF
>TRBJ1-5|-|TRBV15|-
TGTGCCACCAGCAGAGATGGCAGCAATCAGCCCCAGCATTTT
CATSRDGSNQPQHF
>TRBJ1-6|-|TRBV28|-
TGTGCCAGCAGCCCTTCGGCAGGTTTTTCACCCCTCCACTTT
CASSPSAGFSPLHF
>TRBJ2-2|TRBD2|TRBV7-3|-
TGTGCCAGCAGCCCCCAACCGGGACTAGCAGGGGAGCTGTTTTTT
CASSPQPGLAGELFF
>TRBJ1-1|-|TRBV9|-
TGTGCCAGCAGCGTAGTATCTCGGAACACTGAAGCTTTCTTT
CASSVVSRNTEAFF
>TRBJ2-7|TRBD2|TRBV15|-
TGTGCCACCAGCATAAGGGGACTAATTTACGAGCAGTACTTC
CATSIRGLIYEQYF
>TRBJ1-1|-|TRBV9|-
TGTGCCAGCAACAACAGGGCGAACACTGAAGCTTTCTTT
CASNNRANTEAFF
>TRBJ1-2|TRBD1|TRBV30|-
TGTGCCTGGAGACTAATTGACAGGGTCTATGGCTACACCTTC
CAWRLIDRVYGYTF
>TRBJ2-1|TRBD2|TRBV5-1|few
TGCGCCAGCAGCCTAGGGGGACTAGCGGGTCACAATGAGCAGTTCTTC
CASSLGGLAGHNEQFF
>TRBJ2-7|-|TRBV19|-
TGTGCCAGTGGATGGGCGGACTCAGAGCAGTACTTC
CASGWADSEQYF
>TRBJ1-1|-|TRBV19|-
TGTGCCAGTGGGGTCGCGACGGGGATGAACACTGAAGCTTTCTTT
CASGVATGMNTEAFF
>TRBJ2-6|-|TRBV7-3|-
TGTGCCAGCAGCAACCACAACTCTGGGGCCAACGTCCTGACTTTC
CASSNHNSGANVLTF
>TRBJ1-2|-|TRBV14|-
TGTGCCAGCAGCCAAGATCGCCCTGAAGGACAGCTTTACTATGGCTACACCTTC
CASSQDRPEGQLYYGYTF
>TRBJ1-5|-|TRBV27|-
TGTGCCAGTAAAACAGGGAATCAGCCCCAGCATTTT
CASKTGNQPQHF
>TRBJ2-6|-|TRBV19|-
TGTGCCAGTAGTACCGGGACTTCTCGATCTGGGGCCAACGTCCTGACTTTC
CASSTGTSRSGANVLTF
>TRBJ1-1|-|TRBV19|-
TGTGCCAGTCAAACTGTCCAGGGAGGTGCCCTTGAAGCTTTCTTT
CASQTVQGGALEAFF
>TRBJ2-3|-|TRBV5-1|-
TGCGCCAGCAGCGACGGGAGCACAGATACGCAGTATTTT
CASSDGSTDTQYF
>TRBJ1-5|TRBD1|TRBV6-1|-
TGTGCCAGCAGTGAAACGGGACAGTATAGCAATCAGCCCCAGCATTTT
CASSETGQYSNQPQHF
>TRBJ2-3|-|TRBV5-1|-
TGCGCCAGCCAACCCGGGGGCAGGGGGAGCACAGATACGCAGTATTTT
CASQPGGRGSTDTQYF
>TRBJ1-5|-|TRBV2|-
TGTGCCAGCAGTGATCAGGGTATGAGCAATCAGCCCCAGCATTTT
CASSDQGMSNQPQHF
>TRBJ1-4|TRBD1|TRBV5-5|-
TGTGCCAGCAGCTTGCGACAGGGGGTTGAGTGGGGAGAAAAACTGTTTTTT
CASSLRQGVEWGEKLFF
>TRBJ1-1|-|TRBV19|-
TGTGCCAGTAGCCCAACGGTGCAGGTTCGCACTGAAGCTTTCTTT
CASSPTVQVRTEAFF
>TRBJ1-3|-|TRBV30|-
TGTGCCTTGGGCTTCTCTGGAAACACCATATATTTT
CALGFSGNTIYF
>TRBJ2-7|-|TRBV4-2|few
TGTGCCAGCAGCCTCCACTCTAGCGCCGAGCAGTACTTC
CASSLHSSAEQYF
>TRBJ2-5|-|TRBV7-2|-
TGTGCCAGCAGCTTAATGCGGAACCAAGAGACCCAGTACTTC
CASSLMRNQETQYF
>TRBJ2-1|-|TRBV19|once
TGTGCCAGTAGGCGCACTTTTGGCAGGGGAATCAATGAGCAGTTCTTC
CASRRTFGRGINEQFF
>TRBJ2-5|TRBD1|TRBV9|-
TGTGCCAGCAGCATCCAGACAGGGTCGGAGACCCAGTACTTC
CASSIQTGSETQYF